There are a few counts of the clone carrying this TCR beta chain. The antigen is undetermined. Trimming removed 5 bases at V and 6 bases at J, with 14 bases between. The germline V gene encodes CDR1 MNHNS and CDR2 SASEGT. The CDR3 is 13 residues long. The entry originates in a study of shared clonotypes between healthy human individuals. Study-level points and caveats: Exclusively blood specimens were collected; tissue repertoires likely differ. Sequencing depth was expected to affect clonotype sharing among donors. Sorted-subset sequencing was shown by rarefaction to be incomplete despite large depth.

Across several immunoSEQ plates, the genomic DNA of each subset was split evenly. Only in-frame clones appear in the TCRdb table, and some are missing; sequencing was by immunoSEQ multiplex PCR. The data hold 900,000 to 1,200,000 clones, with approximately 80% observed a single time. The source of this sequence is a man between 18 and 35 years old in good health. Some clones in this sample may be carry-over from other donors' samples. The sequenced material came from memory CD4+ T cells from PBMCs. As to subset: CD45RA-negative fraction. This sequence joins TRBV6-1 and TRBJ2-7, with D perhaps TRBD1 or TRBD2 (6 bases each). CDR3 in amino acids: CASSSKRGVEQYF. CDR3 DNA: TGTGCCAGCAGTTCAAAGAGGGGGGTCGAGCAGTACTTC.